The 5 T cell receptor beta chains presented below share a single source sample, sequenced in a study of blood T cell repertoires in COVID-19. Generated by immunoSEQ multiplex PCR, the TCRdb table keeps only in-frame clones and is missing some. The sample lists more than 300,000 clones; about 89% were seen once. Sequenced input: peripheral blood. The source of these receptors is a woman aged 25 to 39 with COVID-19, enrolled during active disease.

The V call is TRBV10-3, the J call TRBJ2-5; 8 bases are a match to TRBD1. CDR1 is ENHRY and CDR2 is SYGVKD in the germline V gene. V shed 6 bases and J 1 base; nucleotides not matched to a gene: 4. The CDR3 extends over 14 amino acids. CDR3 DNA sequence: TGTGCCATCAGATTAGGACAGGGCCAAGAGACCCAGTACTTC. Translated, it gives CAIRLGQGQETQYF.

This clone was picked up many times. The chain has TRBV2 and TRBJ1-5, with 9 bases identical to TRBD1. Germline loops: CDR1 SNHLY, CDR2 FYNNEI. The CDR3 loop spans 14 amino acids. V was clipped by 6 bases and J by 7 bases; unmatched bases: 7. The CDR3 sequence: CASRPTGGGQPQHF. The DNA of the CDR3 is TGTGCCAGCAGGCCCACAGGGGGCGGACAGCCCCAGCATTTT.

This clone was seen at least ten times. The rearrangement uses TRBV10-1 and TRBJ2-7, with D unresolved. Trimming pared 10 bases from V and 3 bases from J, leaving 4 bases between. There are 9 residues in the CDR3. Germline CDR1 and CDR2: WNHNN and SYGVQD (reference sequence). CDR3: CAKSYEQYF. CDR3 nucleotides: TGCGCCAAGAGCTACGAGCAGTACTTC.

V usage is TRBV28 and J usage is TRBJ1-2; D not certain. This CDR3 comprises 14 residues. V gave up 5 bases and J gave up 4 bases, with 14 bases separating them. CDR1 and CDR2 from the germline V gene are MDHEN and SYDVKM. As DNA, the CDR3 is TGTGCCAGCAGTCTGATTCGGGGTGGCTATGGCTACACCTTC. Translation: CASSLIRGGYGYTF.

The rearrangement links TRBV19 to TRBJ2-5; D is perhaps TRBD1 (5 bases). Per the germline V gene, CDR1 is LNHDA and CDR2 is SQIVND (reference sequence). V lost 0 bases, J lost 4 bases, and 15 bases lay in between. The CDR3 length is 16 residues. The DNA for the CDR3 is TGTGCCAGTAGTATAGACGGGCAGGGAAGAGGAGAGACCCAGTACTTC. It codes for CASSIDGQGRGETQYF.